The 23 T cell receptor beta chains presented below share a single source sample, sequenced in a study of Tregs in tolerant kidney transplant recipients. These receptors lack a known antigen. The table came from immunoSEQ multiplex PCR; TCRdb's copy has only in-frame clones and leaves some out. The sample lists 15,000 to 20,000 clones, 50% to 70% occurring once. Sequencing was performed on Tregs from blood cultured with allogeneic cells. These receptors were collected from a human donor in good health.

CDR3 amino acids: CASSLARYGYTF. CDR3 nucleotides: TGTGCCAGCAGCTTAGCCCGCTATGGCTACACCTTC. The chain is built from TRBV11-2 and TRBJ1-2; D is unresolved. The CDR3 sequence is 12 residues long. V lost 1 base, J lost 4 bases, and 4 bases lay in between. The germline gives CDR1 SGHAT, CDR2 FQNNGV.

The CDR3 DNA reads TGTGCCAGCAGGGACAGGCCTAACTATGGCTACACCTTC. This codes for CASRDRPNYGYTF. The gene calls are TRBV2 and TRBJ1-2; 7 nucleotides align to TRBD1. V gave up 6 bases and J gave up 0 bases; unmatched junction bases: 1. Per the germline V gene, CDR1 is SNHLY and CDR2 is FYNNEI. The length of the CDR3 is 13 residues.

The chain uses TRBV30 and TRBJ2-7; D not resolved. The germline V gene has CDR1 GTSNPN and CDR2 SVGIG (reference sequence). The ends were cut back, 4 bases at V and 3 bases at J, with 7 bases in the middle. This CDR3 spans 11 amino acids. The CDR3 DNA follows: TGTGCCTGGAAGACGCACTACGAGCAGTACTTC. Amino acids: CAWKTHYEQYF.

The chain links TRBV20-1 to TRBJ2-5; 12 nucleotides match TRBD2. This CDR3 has 11 residues. Germline V gene data show CDR1 as DFQATT and CDR2 as SNEGSKA (reference sequence). V shed 2 bases and J 13 bases; nucleotides not matched to a gene: 2. The CDR3 protein is CSARTSGGRYF. The CDR3 bases are TGCAGTGCTAGAACTAGCGGGGGGCGGTACTTC.

This sequence joins TRBV6-1 and TRBJ1-1; D gene ambiguous. Trimming stripped 2 bases from V and 2 bases from J, with 12 bases between. The length of the CDR3 is 15 residues. Germline V gene sequence: CDR1 MNHNS, CDR2 SASEGT. The CDR3, as DNA: TGTGCCAGCAGTGAATTAACTTTAGGCAACACTGAAGCTTTCTTT. Translated: CASSELTLGNTEAFF.

The V call is TRBV18, the J call TRBJ2-2, with D perhaps TRBD1 (6 bases). There are 15 residues in the CDR3. Deletions cut 5 bases from V and 6 bases from J, with 16 bases between. Germline CDR1 is KGHSH and CDR2 is LQKENI. In DNA form, the CDR3 reads TGTGCCAGCTCAGCAACGTACAGGGAAGCCGGGGAGCTGTTTTTT. Its translation is CASSATYREAGELFF.

The rearrangement links TRBV11-3 to TRBJ2-7, with D possibly being TRBD1 (6 bases). The germline V gene has CDR1 SGHNT and CDR2 YENEEA. Trimming pared 0 bases from V and 3 bases from J, leaving 6 bases between. This CDR3 spans 13 amino acids. The CDR3 sequence is CASSLEGGYEQYF. Written as DNA, the CDR3 is TGTGCCAGCAGCTTAGAAGGGGGCTACGAGCAGTACTTC. The full variable domain, completed using reference TRBV11-3 and TRBJ2-7, is EAGVVQSPRYKIIEKKQPVAFWCNPISGHNTLYWYLQNLGQGPELLIRYENEEAVDDSQLPKDRFSAERLKGVDSTLKIQPAELGDSAVYLCASSLEGGYEQYFGPGTRLTVT.

V is TRBV6-1 and J is TRBJ2-4, with D perhaps TRBD1 (6 bases). The CDR3 has 13 residues. The ends were cut back, 3 bases at V and 9 bases at J, with 12 bases in the middle. Germline CDR1 reads MNHNS; CDR2 reads SASEGT. This CDR3 reads CASSEWGRAIQYF. In DNA form, the CDR3 reads TGTGCCAGCAGTGAGTGGGGGCGGGCCATTCAGTACTTC.

The chain links TRBV7-9 to TRBJ2-5; D is possibly TRBD1 (6 bases). In germline, CDR1 is SEHNR, CDR2 FQNEAQ (reference sequence). The CDR3 has 15 residues. V was shortened by 6 bases and J by 5 bases, with 19 bases between the two germline ends. The CDR3 loop is CASRTEQGLVETQYF. DNA for the CDR3: TGTGCCAGCAGGACAGAGCAGGGGTTGGTGGAGACCCAGTACTTC.

The gene calls are TRBV5-4 and TRBJ2-7; D gene unclear. The ends were cut back, 4 bases at V and 7 bases at J, with 12 bases in the middle. Germline V lookup: CDR1 SGHNT, CDR2 YYREEE (reference sequence). This CDR3 comprises 12 residues. The DNA of the CDR3 is TGTGCCAGCAGCCTTCAGACGCGTGAGCAGTACTTC. Its protein product is CASSLQTREQYF.

The chain links TRBV9 to TRBJ1-6; a weak D match, TRBD1 (5 bases). The V and J ends lost 0 bases and 0 bases respectively, with 10 bases between them. Germline CDR1 is SGDLS and CDR2 is YYNGEE. The CDR3 covers 17 residues. The CDR3 DNA reads as TGTGCCAGCAGCGTAGACGGGGGAAGCTCCTATAATTCACCCCTCCACTTT. This encodes CASSVDGGSSYNSPLHF.

The chain recombines TRBV5-1 with TRBJ2-3, with 11 nucleotides matching TRBD1. In germline, CDR1 is SGHRS, CDR2 YFSETQ. This CDR3 region has 15 residues. The J segment lost 5 bases and the V segment lost 0 bases, leaving 2 bases of the junction unmatched. The CDR3 reads CASSLGTGGVDTQYF. CDR3 DNA sequence: TGCGCCAGCAGCTTGGGGACAGGGGGCGTAGATACGCAGTATTTT.

The genes are TRBV7-9 and TRBJ2-6; 12 positions agree with TRBD2. The germline CDR1 and CDR2 sequences are SEHNR and FQNEAQ (reference sequence). The CDR3 has 18 residues. V shed 5 bases and J 4 bases; nucleotides not matched to a gene: 9. CDR3 DNA: TGTGCCAGCAGCCCCGGACTAGCGGGGTGGGCCGGGGCCAACGTCCTGACTTTC. Translating gives CASSPGLAGWAGANVLTF. Supplemented by reference TRBV7-9 and TRBJ2-6, the full variable domain reads DTGVSQNPRHKITKRGQNVTFRCDPISEHNRLYWYRQTLGQGPEFLTYFQNEAQLEKSRLLSDRFSAERPKGSFSTLEIQRTEQGDSAMYLCASSPGLAGWAGANVLTFGAGSRLTVL.

The chain links TRBV18 to TRBJ2-7; D ambiguous. Germline assignment: CDR1 KGHSH and CDR2 LQKENI. The CDR3 extends over 14 amino acids. Trimming shortened V by 5 bases and J by 1 base, and 12 bases separated the two germline ends. The CDR3 nucleotides are TGTGCCAGCTCAGAAGGAGCTAGATCCTACGAGCAGTACTTC. It codes for CASSEGARSYEQYF.

CDR3 protein: CASSQGTGAIYNEQFF. The CDR3 DNA is TGCGCCAGCAGCCAAGGGACAGGGGCGATCTACAATGAGCAGTTCTTC. The chain employs TRBV5-1 and TRBJ2-1, with 10 bases matching TRBD1. With V trimmed by 4 bases and J by 3 bases, 7 bases remained unmatched. Per germline, CDR1 SGHRS and CDR2 YFSETQ. This CDR3 spans 16 amino acids.

V usage is TRBV5-1 and J usage is TRBJ1-2, with TRBD1 matching over 7 bases. Trimming cost V 4 bases and J 10 bases; bases outside gene matches: 10. CDR1 is SGHRS, CDR2 YFSETQ, per germline. CDR3 length: 13 residues. In DNA form, the CDR3 reads TGCGCCAGCAGCATCCGGGACAGCTCCCTCTACACCTTC. It codes for CASSIRDSSLYTF. Using reference TRBV5-1 and TRBJ1-2 for the parts outside the CDR3, the full variable domain is KAGVTQTPRYLIKTRGQQVTLSCSPISGHRSVSWYQQTPGQGLQFLFEYFSETQRNKGNFPGRFSGRQFSNSRSEMNVSTLELGDSALYLCASSIRDSSLYTFGSGTRLTVV.

The chain is built from TRBV7-9 and TRBJ1-1; possibly TRBD1 for D (5 bases). CDR3 length: 14 residues. V dropped 5 bases and J dropped 2 bases, with 12 bases sitting between them. Germline V gives CDR1 SEHNR, CDR2 FQNEAQ (reference sequence). CDR3 coding DNA: TGTGCCAGCAGCATAGACAGACTCAACACTGAAGCTTTCTTT. This translates into CASSIDRLNTEAFF.

The V and J genes are TRBV25-1 and TRBJ1-2; 7 bases agree with TRBD1. The CDR3 is 15 residues long. With 8 bases clipped from V and 7 bases from J, the junction kept 16 bases outside the gene matches. Germline V gene sequence: CDR1 MGHDK, CDR2 SYGVNS. This CDR3 reads CASRRQGSEPGGYTF. In nucleotides, the CDR3 is TGTGCCAGCCGCCGACAGGGTTCGGAGCCTGGTGGCTACACCTTC.

The genes are TRBV18 and TRBJ2-7; D is possibly TRBD1 (5 bases). Germline CDR1 reads KGHSH; CDR2 reads LQKENI. V was pared by 6 bases and J by 6 bases, with 12 bases between. The CDR3 runs 12 residues. CDR3 sequence: CASSIPGSEQYF. The CDR3 DNA reads as TGTGCCAGCTCGATCCCAGGGTCCGAGCAGTACTTC.

The chain recombines TRBV4-1 with TRBJ2-7, with 14 bases identical to TRBD2. This CDR3 has 17 amino acids. Germline CDR1 is MGHRA and CDR2 is YSYEKL. V lost 4 bases to trimming and J lost 2 bases; unmatched junction nucleotides: 7. The CDR3 nucleotides read TGCGCCAGCAGCCTTCCACCGACTAGCGGGAGGGCCTACGAGCAGTACTTC. Protein sequence: CASSLPPTSGRAYEQYF.

V gene TRBV9 combines with J gene TRBJ2-2; a weak D match, TRBD2 (6 bases). Germline V lookup: CDR1 SGDLS, CDR2 YYNGEE. The CDR3 is 18 amino acids. Between the trimmed V and J ends, which lost 3 bases and 2 bases, there was a span of 20 bases. The CDR3 nucleotides are TGTGCCAGCAGCGGCCCAACACCGGGACTGGGAAACACCGGGGAGCTGTTTTTT. It codes for CASSGPTPGLGNTGELFF.

The chain carries TRBV7-9 and TRBJ2-7; TRBD2 agrees at 10 bases. CDR1 and CDR2 (germline): SEHNR, FQNEAQ (reference sequence). The J segment lost 1 base and the V segment lost 6 bases, leaving 15 bases of the junction unmatched. The CDR3 extends over 18 amino acids. Here the CDR3 DNA reads TGTGCCAGCAGTCAGACGGTGGTAGCGGGAGGATGGTCCTACGAGCAGTACTTC. This translates into CASSQTVVAGGWSYEQYF. The entire variable domain, with the rest obtained from reference TRBV7-9 and TRBJ2-7, is as follows: DTGVSQNPRHKITKRGQNVTFRCDPISEHNRLYWYRQTLGQGPEFLTYFQNEAQLEKSRLLSDRFSAERPKGSFSTLEIQRTEQGDSAMYLCASSQTVVAGGWSYEQYFGPGTRLTVT.

This sequence joins TRBV9 and TRBJ2-7; 9 bases map to TRBD2. The J segment lost 3 bases and the V segment lost 0 bases, leaving 13 bases of the junction unmatched. The CDR3 has 18 residues. In germline, CDR1 is SGDLS, CDR2 YYNGEE. The CDR3 reads CASSVDGGRGLPVYEQYF. For the CDR3, the DNA is TGTGCCAGCAGCGTAGATGGCGGGAGGGGCCTTCCAGTCTACGAGCAGTACTTC.